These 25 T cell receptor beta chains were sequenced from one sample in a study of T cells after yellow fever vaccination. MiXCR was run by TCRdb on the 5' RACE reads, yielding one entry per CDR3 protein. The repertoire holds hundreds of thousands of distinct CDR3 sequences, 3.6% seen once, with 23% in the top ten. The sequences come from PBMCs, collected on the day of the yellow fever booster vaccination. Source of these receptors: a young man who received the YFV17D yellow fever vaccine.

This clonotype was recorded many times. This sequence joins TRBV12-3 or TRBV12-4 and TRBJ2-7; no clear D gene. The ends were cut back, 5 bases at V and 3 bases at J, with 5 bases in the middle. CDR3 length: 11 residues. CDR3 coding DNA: TGTGCCAGCAGTCCAAACTACGAGCAGTACTTC. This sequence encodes CASSPNYEQYF.

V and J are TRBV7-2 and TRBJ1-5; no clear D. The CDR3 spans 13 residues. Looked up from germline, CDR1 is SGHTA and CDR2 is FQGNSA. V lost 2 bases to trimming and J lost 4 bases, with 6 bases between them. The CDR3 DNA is TGTGCCAGCAGCTTACAGCCTAATCAGCCCCAGCATTTT. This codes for CASSLQPNQPQHF.

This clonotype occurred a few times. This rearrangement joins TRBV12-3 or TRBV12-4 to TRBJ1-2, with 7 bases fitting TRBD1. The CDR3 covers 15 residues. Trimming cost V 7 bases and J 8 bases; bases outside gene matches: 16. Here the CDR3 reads CASTLQARQGAGYTF. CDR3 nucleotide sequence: TGTGCCAGCACCCTCCAAGCGAGACAGGGTGCCGGCTACACCTTC.

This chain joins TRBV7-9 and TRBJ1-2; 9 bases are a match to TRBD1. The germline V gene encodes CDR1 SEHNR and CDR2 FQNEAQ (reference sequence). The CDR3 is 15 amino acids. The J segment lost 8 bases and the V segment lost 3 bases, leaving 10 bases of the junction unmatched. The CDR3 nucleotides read TGTGCCAGCAGCTTCGGACAGGGGAAACTCGGGGGCTACACCTTC. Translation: CASSFGQGKLGGYTF.

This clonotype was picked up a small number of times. The CDR3 DNA reads TGCGCCAGCAGCCAAGATAAGGGATTCGGTGAAAAACTGTTTTTT. It yields the protein CASSQDKGFGEKLFF. The gene calls are TRBV4-1 and TRBJ1-4; no definite D call. Germline V gene sequence: CDR1 MGHRA, CDR2 YSYEKL. The CDR3 spans 15 residues. Trimming removed 0 bases at V and 7 bases at J, with 12 bases between.

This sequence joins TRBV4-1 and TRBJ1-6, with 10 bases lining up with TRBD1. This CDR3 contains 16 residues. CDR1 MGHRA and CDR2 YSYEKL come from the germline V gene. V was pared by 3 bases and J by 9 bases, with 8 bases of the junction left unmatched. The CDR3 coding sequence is TGCGCCAGCAGCCAGGCCGGGACAGGGGCACCTTCACCCCTCCACTTT. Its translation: CASSQAGTGAPSPLHF.

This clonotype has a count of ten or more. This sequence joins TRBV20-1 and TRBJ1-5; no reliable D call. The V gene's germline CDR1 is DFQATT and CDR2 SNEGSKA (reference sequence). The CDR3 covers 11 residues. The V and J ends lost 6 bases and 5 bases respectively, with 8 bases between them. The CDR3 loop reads CSAARDQPQHF. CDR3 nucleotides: TGCAGTGCCGCCCGGGATCAGCCCCAGCATTTT.

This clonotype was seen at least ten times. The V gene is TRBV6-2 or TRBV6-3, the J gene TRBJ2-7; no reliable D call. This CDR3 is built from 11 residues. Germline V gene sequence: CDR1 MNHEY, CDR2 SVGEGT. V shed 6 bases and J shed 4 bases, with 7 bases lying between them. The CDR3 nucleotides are TGTGCCAGCAGGGAAGGTTACGAGCAGTACTTC. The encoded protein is CASREGYEQYF.

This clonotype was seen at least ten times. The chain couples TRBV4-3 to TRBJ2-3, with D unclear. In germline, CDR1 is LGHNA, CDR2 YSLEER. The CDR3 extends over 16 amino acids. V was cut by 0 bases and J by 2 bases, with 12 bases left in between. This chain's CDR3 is CASSQETGWNTDTQYF. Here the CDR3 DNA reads TGCGCCAGCAGCCAAGAGACCGGATGGAACACAGATACGCAGTATTTT.

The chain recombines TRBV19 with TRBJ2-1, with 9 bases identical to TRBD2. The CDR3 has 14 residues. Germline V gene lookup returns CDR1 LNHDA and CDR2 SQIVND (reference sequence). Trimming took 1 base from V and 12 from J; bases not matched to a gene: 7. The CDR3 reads CASSIGGGAPGQFF. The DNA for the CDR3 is TGTGCCAGTAGTATAGGCGGGGGGGCCCCCGGGCAGTTCTTC.

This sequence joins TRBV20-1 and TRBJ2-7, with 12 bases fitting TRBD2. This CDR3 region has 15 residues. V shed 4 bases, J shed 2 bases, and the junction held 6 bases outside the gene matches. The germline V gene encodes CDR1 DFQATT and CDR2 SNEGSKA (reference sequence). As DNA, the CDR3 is TGCAGTGCTACACCGCGGACTAGCGGGACCTACGAGCAGTACGTC. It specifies CSATPRTSGTYEQYV.

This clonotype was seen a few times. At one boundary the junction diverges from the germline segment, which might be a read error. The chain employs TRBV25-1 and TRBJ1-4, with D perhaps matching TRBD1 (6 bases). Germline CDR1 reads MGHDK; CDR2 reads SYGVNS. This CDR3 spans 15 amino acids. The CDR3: CASSTQTGFNEQLFF. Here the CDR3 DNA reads TGTGCCAGCAGTACGCAGACAGGCTTTAATGAACAACTGTTTTTT.

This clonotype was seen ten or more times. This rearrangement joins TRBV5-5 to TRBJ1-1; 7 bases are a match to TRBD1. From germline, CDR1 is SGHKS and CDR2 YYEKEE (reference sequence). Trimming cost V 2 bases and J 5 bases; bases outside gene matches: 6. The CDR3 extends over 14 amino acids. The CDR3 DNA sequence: TGTGCCAGCAGCTTTACAGGGGAGTGGACTGAAGCTTTCTTT. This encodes CASSFTGEWTEAFF. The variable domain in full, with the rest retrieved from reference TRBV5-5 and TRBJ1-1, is DAGVTQSPTHLIKTRGQQVTLRCSPISGHKSVSWYQQVLGQGPQFIFQYYEKEERGRGNFPDRFSARQFPNYSSELNVNALLLGDSALYLCASSFTGEWTEAFFGQGTRLTVV.

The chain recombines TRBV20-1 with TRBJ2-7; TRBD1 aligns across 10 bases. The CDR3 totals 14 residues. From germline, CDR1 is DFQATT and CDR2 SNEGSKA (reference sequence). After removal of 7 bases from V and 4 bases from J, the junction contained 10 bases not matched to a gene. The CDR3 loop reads CSGVDRDRGYEQYV. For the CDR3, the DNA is TGCAGTGGGGTAGACAGGGACAGGGGTTACGAGCAGTACGTC.

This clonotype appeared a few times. As DNA, the CDR3 is TGTGCCAGCAGCCCAAGAGCGGAGCACAATGAGCAGTTCTTC. This gives the protein CASSPRAEHNEQFF. This chain uses TRBV12-3 or TRBV12-4 with TRBJ2-1; tentatively, D is TRBD2 (5 bases). The CDR3 has 14 residues. V gave up 6 bases and J gave up 5 bases, with 14 bases separating them.

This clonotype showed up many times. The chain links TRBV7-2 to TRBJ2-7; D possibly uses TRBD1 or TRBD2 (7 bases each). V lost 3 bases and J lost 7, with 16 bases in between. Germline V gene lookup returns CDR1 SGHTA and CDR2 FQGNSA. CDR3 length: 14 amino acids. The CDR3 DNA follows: TGTGCCAGCAGCTTCCTGGCGCAGGGGGGGGAGCAGTACTTC. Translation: CASSFLAQGGEQYF.

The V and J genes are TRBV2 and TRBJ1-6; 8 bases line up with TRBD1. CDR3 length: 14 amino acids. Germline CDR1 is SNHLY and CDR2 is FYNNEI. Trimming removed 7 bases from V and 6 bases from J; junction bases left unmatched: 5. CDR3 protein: CASTAGQGNSPLHF. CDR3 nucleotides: TGTGCCAGCACCGCAGGACAGGGTAATTCACCCCTCCACTTT.

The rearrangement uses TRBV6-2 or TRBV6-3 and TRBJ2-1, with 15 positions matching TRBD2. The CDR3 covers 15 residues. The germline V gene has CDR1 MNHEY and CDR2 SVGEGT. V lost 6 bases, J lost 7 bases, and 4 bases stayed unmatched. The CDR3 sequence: CASRGLAGGRNEQFF. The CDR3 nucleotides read TGTGCCAGCAGAGGACTAGCGGGGGGGCGAAATGAGCAGTTCTTC.

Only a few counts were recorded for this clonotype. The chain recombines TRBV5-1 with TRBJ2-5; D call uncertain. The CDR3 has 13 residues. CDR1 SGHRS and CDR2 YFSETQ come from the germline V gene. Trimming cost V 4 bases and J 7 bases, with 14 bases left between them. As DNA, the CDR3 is TGCGCCAGCAGCCCTCCCCGACGTCCGACCCAGTACTTC. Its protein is CASSPPRRPTQYF.

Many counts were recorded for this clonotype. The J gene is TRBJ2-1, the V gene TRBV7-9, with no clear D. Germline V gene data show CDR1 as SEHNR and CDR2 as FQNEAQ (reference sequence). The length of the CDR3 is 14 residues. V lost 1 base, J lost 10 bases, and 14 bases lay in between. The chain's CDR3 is CASSLEGDSREQFF. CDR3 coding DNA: TGTGCCAGCAGCTTAGAGGGCGATTCACGGGAGCAGTTCTTC.

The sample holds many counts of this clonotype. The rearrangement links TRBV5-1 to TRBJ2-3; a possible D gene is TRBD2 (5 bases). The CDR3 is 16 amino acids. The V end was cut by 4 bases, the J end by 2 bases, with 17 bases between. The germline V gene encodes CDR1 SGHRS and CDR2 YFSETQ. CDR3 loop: CASSQTASRLTDTQYF. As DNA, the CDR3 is TGCGCCAGCAGCCAAACAGCTAGCAGGCTCACAGATACGCAGTATTTT.

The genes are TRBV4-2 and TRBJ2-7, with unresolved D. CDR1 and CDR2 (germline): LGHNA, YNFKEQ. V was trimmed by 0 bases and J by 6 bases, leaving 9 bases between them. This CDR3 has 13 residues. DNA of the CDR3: TGTGCCAGCAGCCAAGAGTCCGGGCCCGAGCAGTACTTC. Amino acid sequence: CASSQESGPEQYF.

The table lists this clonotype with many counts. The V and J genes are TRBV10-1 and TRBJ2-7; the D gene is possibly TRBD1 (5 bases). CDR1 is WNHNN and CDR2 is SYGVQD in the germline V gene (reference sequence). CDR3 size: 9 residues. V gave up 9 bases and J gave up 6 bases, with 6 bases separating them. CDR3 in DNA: TGCGCCAGAGGGGTCGAGCAGTACGTC. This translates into CARGVEQYV.

The CDR3 sequence is CATSDPGPRATGELFF. The CDR3 nucleotides are TGTGCCACCAGTGATCCGGGACCCCGAGCCACCGGGGAGCTGTTTTTT. The rearrangement uses TRBV24-1 and TRBJ2-2, with D possibly being TRBD1 or TRBD2 (5 bases each). With 3 bases removed from V and 4 bases from J, the gap between germline ends came to 14 bases. The CDR3 has 16 amino acids. Germline V gene sequence: CDR1 KGHDR, CDR2 SFDVKD.

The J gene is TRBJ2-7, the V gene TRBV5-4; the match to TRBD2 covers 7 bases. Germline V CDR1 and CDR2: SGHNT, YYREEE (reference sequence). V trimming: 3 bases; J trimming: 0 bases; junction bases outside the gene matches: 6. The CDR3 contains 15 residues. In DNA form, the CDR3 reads TGTGCCAGCAGCTGGGAGGGCGCGACCTCCTACGAGCAGTACGTC. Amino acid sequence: CASSWEGATSYEQYV.